The T cell receptor (beta chain) under discussion was sequenced for a study of cytomegalovirus exposure and HLA in healthy donors. Here immunoSEQ multiplex PCR was the method, and the copy in TCRdb shows in-frame clones only, minus some. The profile shows about 56,000 clones, approximately 93% of them singletons. Germline CDR1 is MNHEY and CDR2 is SVGAGI. The CDR3 runs to 14 residues. The source material was PBMCs. The origin of this receptor is a woman younger than 30 in good health and CMV-seropositive. This chain connects TRBV6-5 to TRBJ2-5; TRBD1 aligns across 7 bases. The J call is in doubt because the DNA end fits TRBJ2-7 better. The CDR3 is CASSGTESSYEQYF. The CDR3 nucleotides are TGTGCCAGCAGTGGGACAGAGAGCTCCTACGAGCAGTACTTC.